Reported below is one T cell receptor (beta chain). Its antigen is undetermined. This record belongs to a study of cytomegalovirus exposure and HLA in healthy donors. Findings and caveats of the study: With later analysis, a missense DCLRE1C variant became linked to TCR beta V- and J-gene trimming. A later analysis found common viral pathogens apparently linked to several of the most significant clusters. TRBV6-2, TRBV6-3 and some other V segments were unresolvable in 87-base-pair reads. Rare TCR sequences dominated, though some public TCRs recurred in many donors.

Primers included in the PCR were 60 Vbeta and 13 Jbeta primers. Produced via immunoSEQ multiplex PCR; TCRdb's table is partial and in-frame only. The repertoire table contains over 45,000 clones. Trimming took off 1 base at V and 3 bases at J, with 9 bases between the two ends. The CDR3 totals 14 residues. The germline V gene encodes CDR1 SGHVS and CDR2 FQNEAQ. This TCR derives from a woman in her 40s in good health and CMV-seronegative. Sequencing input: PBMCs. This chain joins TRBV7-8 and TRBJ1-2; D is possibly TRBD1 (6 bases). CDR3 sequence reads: CASSLDGGDYGYTF. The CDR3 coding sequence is TGTGCCAGCAGCTTAGATGGGGGCGACTATGGCTACACCTTC.